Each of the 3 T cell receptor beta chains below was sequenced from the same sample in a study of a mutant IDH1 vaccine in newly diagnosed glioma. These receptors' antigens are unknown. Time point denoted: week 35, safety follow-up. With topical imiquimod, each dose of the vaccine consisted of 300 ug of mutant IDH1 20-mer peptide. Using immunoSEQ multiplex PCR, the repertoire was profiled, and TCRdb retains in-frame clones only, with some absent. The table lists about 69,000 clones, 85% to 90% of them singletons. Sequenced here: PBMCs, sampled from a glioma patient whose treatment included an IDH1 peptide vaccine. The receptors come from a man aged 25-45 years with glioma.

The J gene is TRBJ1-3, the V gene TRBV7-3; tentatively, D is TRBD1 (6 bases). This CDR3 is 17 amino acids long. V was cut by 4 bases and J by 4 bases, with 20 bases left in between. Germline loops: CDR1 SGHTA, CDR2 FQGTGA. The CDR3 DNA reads TGTGCCAGCAGCTCGCTAATCAGCGGGACAAAAGGAAACACCATATATTTT. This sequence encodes CASSSLISGTKGNTIYF.

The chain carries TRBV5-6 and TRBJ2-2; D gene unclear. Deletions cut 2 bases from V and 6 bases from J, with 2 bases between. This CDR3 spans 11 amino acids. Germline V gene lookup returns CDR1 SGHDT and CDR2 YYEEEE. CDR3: CASSFSGELFF. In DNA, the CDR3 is TGTGCCAGCAGCTTCTCCGGGGAGCTGTTTTTT.

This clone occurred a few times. The CDR3 bases are TGTGCCAGCTCCCTACAGGATGGCTACACCTTC. Its translation: CASSLQDGYTF. The chain joins TRBV5-6 to TRBJ1-2; a possible D gene is TRBD1 (5 bases). Deletions cut 7 bases from V and 6 bases from J, with 10 bases between. Germline loops: CDR1 SGHDT, CDR2 YYEEEE. This CDR3 has 11 amino acids.